The T cell receptor beta chain under discussion was sequenced for a study of siplizumab effects on memory and regulatory T cells. Sequencing used immunoSEQ multiplex PCR; TCRdb keeps in-frame clones, though not all of them. Here the sample spans tens of thousands of clones, less than 90% being singletons. Germline trimming cut 4 bases from V and 4 bases from J; bases unmatched to any gene: 9. Germline CDR1 and CDR2: SGHAT and FQNNGV. CDR3 length: 15 amino acids. This rearrangement joins TRBV11-2 to TRBJ2-5; 7 nucleotides match TRBD1. The sample taken for sequencing was memory CD4+ T cells sorted from blood. The receptor comes from a human donor in good health. CDR3 residues: CASSSDRDLRETQYF. The DNA of the CDR3 is TGTGCCAGCAGCTCCGACAGGGATCTTAGAGAGACCCAGTACTTC.